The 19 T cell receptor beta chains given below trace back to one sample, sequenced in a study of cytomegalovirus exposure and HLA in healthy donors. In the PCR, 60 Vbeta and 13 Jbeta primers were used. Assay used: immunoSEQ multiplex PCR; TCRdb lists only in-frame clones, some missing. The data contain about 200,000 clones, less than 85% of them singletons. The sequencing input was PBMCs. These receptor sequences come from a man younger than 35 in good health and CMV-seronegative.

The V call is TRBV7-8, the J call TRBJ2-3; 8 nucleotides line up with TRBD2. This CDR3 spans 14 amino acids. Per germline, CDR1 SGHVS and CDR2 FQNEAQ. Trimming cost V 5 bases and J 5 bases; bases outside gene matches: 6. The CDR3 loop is CASSGGGRGDTQYF. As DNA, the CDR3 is TGTGCCAGCAGCGGCGGGGGGCGCGGAGATACGCAGTATTTT.

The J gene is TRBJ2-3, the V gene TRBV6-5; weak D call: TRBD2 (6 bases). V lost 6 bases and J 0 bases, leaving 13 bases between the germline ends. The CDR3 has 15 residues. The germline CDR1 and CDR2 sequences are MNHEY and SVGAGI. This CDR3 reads CASSPRGSSTDTQYF. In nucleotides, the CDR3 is TGTGCCAGCAGCCCCCGGGGGTCTAGCACAGATACGCAGTATTTT.

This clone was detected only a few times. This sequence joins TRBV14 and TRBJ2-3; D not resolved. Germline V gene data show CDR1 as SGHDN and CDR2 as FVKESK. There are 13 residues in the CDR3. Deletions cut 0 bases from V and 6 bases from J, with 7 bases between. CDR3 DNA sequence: TGTGCCAGCAGCCAAGATTTGAGCGATACGCAGTATTTT. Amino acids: CASSQDLSDTQYF.

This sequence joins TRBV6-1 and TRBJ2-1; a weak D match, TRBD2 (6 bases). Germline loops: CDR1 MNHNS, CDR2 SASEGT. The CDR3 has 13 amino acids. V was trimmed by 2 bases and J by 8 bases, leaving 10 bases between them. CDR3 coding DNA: TGTGCCAGCAGTGAACGACCGGGGGATGAGCAGTTCTTC. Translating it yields CASSERPGDEQFF.

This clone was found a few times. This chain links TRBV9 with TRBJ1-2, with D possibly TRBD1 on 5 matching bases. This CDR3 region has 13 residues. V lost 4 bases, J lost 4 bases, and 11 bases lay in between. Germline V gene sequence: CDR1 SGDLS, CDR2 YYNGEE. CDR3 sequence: CASSPTEFYGYTF. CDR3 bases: TGTGCCAGCAGCCCGACAGAGTTCTATGGCTACACCTTC. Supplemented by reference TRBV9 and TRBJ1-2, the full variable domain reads DSGVTQTPKHLITATGQRVTLRCSPRSGDLSVYWYQQSLDQGLQFLIQYYNGEERAKGNILERFSAQQFPDLHSELNLSSLELGDSALYFCASSPTEFYGYTFGSGTRLTVV.

The CDR3 spells CASSRGIGYGYTF. DNA for the CDR3: TGTGCCAGTAGTCGGGGGATCGGATATGGCTACACCTTC. This chain uses TRBV19 with TRBJ1-2, with a tentative D call TRBD1 (5 bases). V lost 5 bases and J lost 5, with 12 bases in between. The germline CDR1 and CDR2 sequences are LNHDA and SQIVND (reference sequence). The CDR3 consists of 13 residues.

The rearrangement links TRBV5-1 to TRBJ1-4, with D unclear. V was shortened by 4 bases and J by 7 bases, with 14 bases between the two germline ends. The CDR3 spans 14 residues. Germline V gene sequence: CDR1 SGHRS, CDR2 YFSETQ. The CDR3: CASSTSPGGEKLFF. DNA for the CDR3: TGCGCCAGCAGCACCTCGCCGGGTGGTGAAAAACTGTTTTTT.

The CDR3: CASSTRQGAGYNEQFF. CDR3 DNA: TGTGCCAGCAGTACGAGACAGGGGGCGGGCTACAATGAGCAGTTCTTC. The chain combines TRBV27 with TRBJ2-1; TRBD1 agrees at 10 bases. CDR1 and CDR2 from the germline V gene are MNHEY and SMNVEV (reference sequence). The trim removed 5 bases at V and 3 bases at J, leaving 7 bases unmatched. The CDR3 consists of 16 residues.

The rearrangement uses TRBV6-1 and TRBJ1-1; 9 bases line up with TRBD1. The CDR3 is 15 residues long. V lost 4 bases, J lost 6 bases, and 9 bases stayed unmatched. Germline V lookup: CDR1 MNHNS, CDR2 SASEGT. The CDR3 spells CASSVTPGQGPEAFF. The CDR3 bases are TGTGCCAGCAGTGTTACACCGGGACAGGGACCTGAAGCTTTCTTT.

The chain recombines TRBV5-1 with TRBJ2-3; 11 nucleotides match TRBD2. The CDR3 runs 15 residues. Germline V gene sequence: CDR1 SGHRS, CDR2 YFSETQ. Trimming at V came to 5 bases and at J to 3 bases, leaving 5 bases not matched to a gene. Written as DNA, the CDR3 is TGCGCCAGCAGATCCATAGCGGGAGGGACAGATACGCAGTATTTT. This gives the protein CASRSIAGGTDTQYF. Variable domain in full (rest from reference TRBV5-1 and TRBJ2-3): KAGVTQTPRYLIKTRGQQVTLSCSPISGHRSVSWYQQTPGQGLQFLFEYFSETQRNKGNFPGRFSGRQFSNSRSEMNVSTLELGDSALYLCASRSIAGGTDTQYFGPGTRLTVL.

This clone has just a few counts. CDR3 residues: CASSQFARETASGANVLTF. The DNA for the CDR3 is TGCGCCAGCAGCCAGTTTGCCCGGGAGACCGCCTCTGGGGCCAACGTCCTGACTTTC. The chain has TRBV4-1 and TRBJ2-6; D possibly corresponds to TRBD2 (6 bases). V lost 3 bases, J lost 0 bases, and 18 bases lay in between. The germline V gene encodes CDR1 MGHRA and CDR2 YSYEKL. The CDR3 totals 19 residues.

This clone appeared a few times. The CDR3: CASSRLNSPGTEKLFF. As DNA, the CDR3 is TGCGCCAGCAGCCGCCTAAACAGCCCCGGAACGGAAAAACTGTTTTTT. The V gene is TRBV4-1, the J gene TRBJ1-4; D gene unclear. With 4 bases removed from V and 8 bases from J, the gap between germline ends came to 20 bases. The CDR3 length is 16 residues. The germline gives CDR1 MGHRA, CDR2 YSYEKL.

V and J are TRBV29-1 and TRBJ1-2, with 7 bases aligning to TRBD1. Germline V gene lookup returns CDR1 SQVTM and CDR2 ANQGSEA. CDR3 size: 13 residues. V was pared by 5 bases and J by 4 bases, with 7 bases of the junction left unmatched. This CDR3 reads CSVLQGSGYGYTF. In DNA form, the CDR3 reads TGCAGCGTTCTACAGGGGTCTGGCTATGGCTACACCTTC.

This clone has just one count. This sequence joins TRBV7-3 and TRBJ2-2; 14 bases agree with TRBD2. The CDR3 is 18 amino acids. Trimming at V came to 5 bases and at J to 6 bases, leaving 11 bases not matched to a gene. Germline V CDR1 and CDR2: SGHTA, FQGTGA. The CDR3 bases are TGTGCCAGCAGCCGAACCGGGACTAGCGGGAGAGGGTCCGGGGAGCTGTTTTTT. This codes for CASSRTGTSGRGSGELFF.

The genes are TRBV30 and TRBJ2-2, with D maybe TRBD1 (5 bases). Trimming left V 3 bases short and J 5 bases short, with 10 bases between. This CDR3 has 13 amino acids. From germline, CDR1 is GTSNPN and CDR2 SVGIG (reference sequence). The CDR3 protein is CAWSQGNTGELFF. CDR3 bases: TGTGCCTGGAGCCAGGGAAATACCGGGGAGCTGTTTTTT.

The CDR3 DNA reads TGTGCCAGCAGCTTGCAGGGGCGGAACTATGGCTACACCTTC. The encoded protein is CASSLQGRNYGYTF. V usage is TRBV5-6 and J usage is TRBJ1-2, with a weak D call TRBD1 (6 bases). The V end lost 1 base, the J end lost 2 bases, and 9 bases lay between the germline ends. The CDR3 totals 14 residues. Per germline, CDR1 SGHDT and CDR2 YYEEEE.

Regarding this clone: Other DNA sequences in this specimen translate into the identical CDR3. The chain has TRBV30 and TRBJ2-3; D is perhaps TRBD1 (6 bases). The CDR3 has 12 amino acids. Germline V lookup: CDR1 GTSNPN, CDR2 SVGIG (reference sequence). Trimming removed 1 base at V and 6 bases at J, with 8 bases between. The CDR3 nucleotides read TGTGCCTGGAGTGCCCAGGGGGATACGCAGTATTTT. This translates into CAWSAQGDTQYF.

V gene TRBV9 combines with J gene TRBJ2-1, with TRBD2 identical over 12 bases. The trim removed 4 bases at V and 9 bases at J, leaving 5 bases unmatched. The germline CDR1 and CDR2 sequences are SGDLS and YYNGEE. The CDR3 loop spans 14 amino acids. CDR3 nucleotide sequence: TGTGCCAGCAGCCCCCGGACTAGCGGGATTGAGCAGTTCTTC. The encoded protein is CASSPRTSGIEQFF.

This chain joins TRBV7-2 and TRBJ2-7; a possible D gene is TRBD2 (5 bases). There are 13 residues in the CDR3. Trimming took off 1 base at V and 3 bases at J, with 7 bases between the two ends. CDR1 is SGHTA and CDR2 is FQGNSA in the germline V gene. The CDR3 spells CASSLDGDYEQYF. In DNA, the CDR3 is TGTGCCAGCAGCTTAGACGGGGACTACGAGCAGTACTTC.